The 28 T cell receptor beta chains in this list originate from one sample, sequenced in a study of CD8+ T cells in alopecia areata. Sequencing relied on a cDNA template that was reverse transcribed from extracted RNA. The repertoire was sequenced with immunoSEQ multiplex PCR; TCRdb's copy has only in-frame clones and lacks some. The sample lists around 210,000 clones, over 60% seen once, with roughly 4.2% in the top ten. Treatment of the sample: oral pan-JAK inhibitor, 5-10 mg twice daily. Sequences were derived from CD4+ T cells sorted from blood, sampled at week 4, from a patient treated with tofacitinib. These receptors came from a human donor with alopecia areata.

The chain joins TRBV19 to TRBJ2-7; no definite D call. Germline V gene data show CDR1 as LNHDA and CDR2 as SQIVND (reference sequence). The V and J ends lost 6 bases and 6 bases respectively, with 18 bases between them. The CDR3 contains 14 residues. This CDR3 is CASSHPSNLREQYF. CDR3 in DNA: TGTGCCAGTAGCCATCCCTCCAACCTTCGCGAGCAGTACTTC.

The chain has TRBV9 and TRBJ2-1, with 9 nucleotides matching TRBD1. Germline CDR1 is SGDLS and CDR2 is YYNGEE. After removal of 2 bases from V and 4 bases from J, the junction contained 10 bases not matched to a gene. The CDR3 sequence is 17 residues long. The CDR3 region has the DNA TGTGCCAGCAGCGTGGGGACAGGGCTAGGGGGGTACAATGAGCAGTTCTTC. It encodes CASSVGTGLGGYNEQFF.

This clone was observed a single time. V and J are TRBV7-8 and TRBJ1-2; D is unclear. Trimming cost V 1 base and J 4 bases, with 13 bases left between them. CDR3 length: 15 residues. CDR1 is SGHVS and CDR2 is FQNEAQ in the germline V gene. This CDR3 reads CASSLVVQGRYGYTF. CDR3 bases: TGTGCCAGCAGCTTAGTTGTTCAAGGCCGCTATGGCTACACCTTC. Based on the CDR3 plus reference TRBV7-8 and TRBJ1-2, the full variable domain is GAGVSQSPRYKVAKRGQDVALRCDPISGHVSLFWYQQALGQGPEFLTYFQNEAQLDKSGLPSDRFFAERPEGSVSTLKIQRTQQEDSAVYLCASSLVVQGRYGYTFGSGTRLTVV.

This clone was counted only a few times. The V call is TRBV18, the J call TRBJ2-3; D gene uncertain. The germline V gene has CDR1 KGHSH and CDR2 LQKENI. The V gene lost 2 bases and the J gene lost 3 bases, with 6 bases spanning the gap. This CDR3 is 13 amino acids long. The CDR3: CASSPSRTDTQYF. The CDR3 nucleotides are TGTGCCAGCTCACCAAGCCGGACAGATACGCAGTATTTT.

This chain connects TRBV6-5 to TRBJ2-5; D is ambiguous. Looked up from germline, CDR1 is MNHEY and CDR2 is SVGAGI. The CDR3 is made up of 13 amino acids. The germline V and J ends were trimmed by 6 bases and 5 bases, with 13 bases remaining between them. The CDR3 nucleotides are TGTGCCAGCAGGCCTCAACCCCGGGAGACCCAGTACTTC. As protein: CASRPQPRETQYF.

This clone was seen a few times. The rearrangement links TRBV7-2 to TRBJ1-6; TRBD1 matches 7 bases. The CDR3 is made up of 13 amino acids. V trimming: 7 bases; J trimming: 7 bases; junction bases outside the gene matches: 4. Germline-derived CDR1 and CDR2 are SGHTA and FQGNSA. The CDR3 nucleotides are TGTGCCAGCAACAGACAGGGCAATTCACCCCTCCACTTT. This sequence encodes CASNRQGNSPLHF.

V gene TRBV27 combines with J gene TRBJ2-7, with TRBD1 identical over 7 bases. This CDR3 is built from 15 residues. J gave up 3 bases and V 6 bases, and 11 bases lay outside the gene matches. Germline CDR1 is MNHEY and CDR2 is SMNVEV (reference sequence). The CDR3 DNA sequence: TGTGCCAGCAGCAGGGGGATGAGGCCTAACTACGAGCAGTACTTC. Protein sequence: CASSRGMRPNYEQYF.

The sample holds one count of this clone. This rearrangement joins TRBV4-3 to TRBJ2-5, with D unresolved. V was clipped by 0 bases and J by 6 bases, with 20 bases between them. The CDR3 runs 17 residues. CDR1 is LGHNA, CDR2 YSLEER, per germline. CDR3 DNA: TGCGCCAGCAGCCAAGATTACGGGCCCGGACCCGTTAAGACCCAGTACTTC. Its protein is CASSQDYGPGPVKTQYF.

The chain carries TRBV4-2 and TRBJ1-6, with D hard to call. Germline V CDR1 and CDR2: LGHNA, YNFKEQ. This CDR3 spans 14 amino acids. V lost 1 base to trimming and J lost 7 bases, with 8 bases between them. CDR3 amino acids: CASSQAASNSPLHF. CDR3 in DNA: TGTGCCAGCAGCCAAGCCGCGTCCAATTCACCCCTCCACTTT.

This chain connects TRBV10-2 to TRBJ1-4; D might be TRBD1 (6 bases). The CDR3 covers 14 residues. Germline loops: CDR1 WSHSY, CDR2 SAAADI. V was shortened by 11 bases and J by 5 bases, with 18 bases between the two germline ends. For the CDR3, the DNA is TGCGCCGCTCGGGGGGGCAGACAAAATGAAAAACTGTTTTTT. Its translation: CAARGGRQNEKLFF.

The chain couples TRBV7-2 to TRBJ1-1; D call uncertain. CDR1 and CDR2 from the germline V gene are SGHTA and FQGNSA. The V end was cut by 5 bases, the J end by 4 bases, with 8 bases between. The CDR3 totals 12 residues. The CDR3 bases are TGTGCCAGCAGCCTAGGGCTCACTGAAGCTTTCTTT. Encoded protein: CASSLGLTEAFF. The full variable domain, with the rest looked up from reference TRBV7-2 and TRBJ1-1, is GAGVSQSPSNKVTEKGKDVELRCDPISGHTALYWYRQSLGQGLEFLIYFQGNSAPDKSGLPSDRFSAERTGGSVSTLTIQRTQQEDSAVYLCASSLGLTEAFFGQGTRLTVV.

Concerning this clone: The sample contains more than one DNA sequence encoding this CDR3. This rearrangement joins TRBV5-1 to TRBJ2-5; D is unresolved. CDR1 and CDR2 from the germline V gene are SGHRS and YFSETQ. The CDR3 covers 11 residues. The V end was cut by 3 bases, the J end by 2 bases, with 2 bases between. The CDR3 nucleotides read TGCGCCAGCAGCTCTCAAGAGACCCAGTACTTC. Its translation: CASSSQETQYF.

This sequence joins TRBV19 and TRBJ1-5; 7 nucleotides line up with TRBD1. Trimming removed 0 bases from V and 10 bases from J; junction bases left unmatched: 9. CDR1 is LNHDA, CDR2 SQIVND, per germline (reference sequence). The CDR3 totals 15 residues. In DNA, the CDR3 is TGTGCCAGTAGTATAGAGGGAACAGGGGCAAGTCCCCAGCATTTT. It specifies CASSIEGTGASPQHF.

The chain joins TRBV29-1 to TRBJ2-3, with a tentative D call TRBD2 (7 bases). Per germline, CDR1 SQVTM and CDR2 ANQGSEA. The CDR3 spans 14 residues. V was shortened by 3 bases and J by 4 bases, with 14 bases between the two germline ends. This chain's CDR3 is CSVDWGGVADTQYF. The CDR3 nucleotides are TGCAGCGTTGACTGGGGGGGCGTCGCAGATACGCAGTATTTT.

The rearrangement joins TRBV5-6 to TRBJ1-6; D gene unclear. This CDR3 contains 14 residues. The germline CDR1 and CDR2 sequences are SGHDT and YYEEEE. Trimming shortened V by 0 bases and J by 5 bases, and 6 bases separated the two germline ends. As DNA, the CDR3 is TGTGCCAGCAGCTTGGAGGGAAATAATTCACCCCTCCACTTT. Translating gives CASSLEGNNSPLHF.

A few counts support this clone. CDR3 sequence reads: CASSLNGGDEAFF. DNA for the CDR3: TGTGCCAGCAGCTTAAATGGGGGGGATGAAGCTTTCTTT. The chain links TRBV7-3 to TRBJ1-1; TRBD1 might be the D (5 bases). In germline, CDR1 is SGHTA, CDR2 FQGTGA. V was pared by 1 base and J by 7 bases, with 10 bases between. The CDR3 runs 13 residues.

The CDR3 protein is CASSLYLEQAVYGYTF. The DNA for the CDR3 is TGTGCCAGCAGCTTATACCTCGAACAGGCCGTCTACGGCTACACCTTC. V and J are TRBV7-2 and TRBJ1-2; a possible D gene is TRBD1 (5 bases). Germline values: CDR1 SGHTA, CDR2 FQGNSA. The V end was cut by 2 bases, the J end by 8 bases, with 21 bases between. The CDR3 has 16 amino acids.

The chain uses TRBV29-1 and TRBJ2-7; D possibly corresponds to TRBD2 (6 bases). CDR1 SQVTM and CDR2 ANQGSEA come from the germline V gene. The CDR3 is made up of 15 amino acids. V lost 6 bases and J 0 bases, leaving 18 bases between the germline ends. The CDR3 bases are TGCAGCGTCCGTAAAGGGGCGGGGAACTCCTACGAGCAGTACTTC. Translated, it gives CSVRKGAGNSYEQYF.

This clone was picked up a small number of times. J is TRBJ1-5 and V is TRBV4-3; D uncertain. V lost 0 bases, J lost 7 bases, and 7 bases lay in between. Germline lookup yields CDR1 LGHNA and CDR2 YSLEER. The CDR3 spans 13 residues. CDR3 protein: CASSQDLEQPQHF. The CDR3 DNA is TGCGCCAGCAGCCAAGATCTAGAGCAGCCCCAGCATTTT.

The chain recombines TRBV2 with TRBJ1-2; TRBD1 is a possible D gene (5 bases). The CDR3 runs 13 residues. Germline CDR1 SNHLY, CDR2 FYNNEI. Trimming cost V 1 base and J 6 bases, with 9 bases left between them. DNA for the CDR3: TGTGCCAGCAGTGAAGGCCAGGGAGATGGCTACACCTTC. It encodes CASSEGQGDGYTF.

This clone was observed a handful of times. The chain combines TRBV29-1 with TRBJ2-7; maybe TRBD2 (6 bases). CDR1 SQVTM and CDR2 ANQGSEA come from the germline V gene. Between the trimmed V and J ends, which lost 4 bases and 7 bases, there was a span of 17 bases. The CDR3 has 13 residues. CDR3 in DNA: TGCAGCGTTGGGGGACGCGGGGTGAGGGAGCAGTACTTC. Protein sequence: CSVGGRGVREQYF.

The rearrangement uses TRBV7-2 and TRBJ2-5; unclear D gene. From germline, CDR1 is SGHTA and CDR2 FQGNSA. V dropped 3 bases and J dropped 4 bases, with 6 bases sitting between them. The CDR3 has 12 residues. The CDR3 is CASSFMGETQYF. For the CDR3, the DNA is TGTGCCAGCAGCTTCATGGGAGAGACCCAGTACTTC.

V gene TRBV4-3 combines with J gene TRBJ2-2; D uncertain. The CDR3 has 13 amino acids. Germline V CDR1 and CDR2: LGHNA, YSLEER. Between the trimmed V and J ends, which lost 3 bases and 4 bases, there was a span of 6 bases. CDR3 sequence (DNA): TGCGCCAGCAGCCATTTAGGCACCGGGGAGCTGTTTTTT. Its protein is CASSHLGTGELFF.

CDR3 nucleotide sequence: TGTGCCAGCAGCTTGGTTTATTCACCCCTCCACTTT. Its translation is CASSLVYSPLHF. This chain uses TRBV5-5 with TRBJ1-6, with no clear D. V was shortened by 0 bases and J by 8 bases, with 3 bases between the two germline ends. The CDR3 contains 12 residues. CDR1 is SGHKS and CDR2 is YYEKEE in the germline V gene (reference sequence).

V usage is TRBV30 and J usage is TRBJ2-7; tentative D call: TRBD1 (6 bases). Germline CDR1 reads GTSNPN; CDR2 reads SVGIG (reference sequence). V shed 2 bases and J shed 5 bases, with 16 bases lying between them. This CDR3 comprises 14 residues. DNA of the CDR3: TGTGCCTGGAGTTTAGGTTACAGGGCGCACGAGCAGTACTTC. Encoded protein: CAWSLGYRAHEQYF.

The V gene is TRBV5-7, the J gene TRBJ2-1; 8 bases map to TRBD1. TRBV5-7 carries the ORF label, with uncertain function. V shed 7 bases and J 9 bases; nucleotides not matched to a gene: 12. CDR3 length: 14 residues. The CDR3 DNA reads TGTGCCAGCGGCGCCGAGGACAGGGTTACTGAGCAGTTCTTC. Translated: CASGAEDRVTEQFF.

This clone was detected a few times. This chain joins TRBV7-2 and TRBJ2-3; D uncertain. Deletions cut 6 bases from V and 4 bases from J, with 17 bases between. This CDR3 spans 15 amino acids. Germline CDR1 SGHTA, CDR2 FQGNSA. For the CDR3, the DNA is TGTGCCAGCAGTCCTGCAGGCGGTAAGGCAGATACGCAGTATTTT. Translated, it gives CASSPAGGKADTQYF. Based on the CDR3 plus reference TRBV7-2 and TRBJ2-3, the full variable domain is GAGVSQSPSNKVTEKGKDVELRCDPISGHTALYWYRQSLGQGLEFLIYFQGNSAPDKSGLPSDRFSAERTGGSVSTLTIQRTQQEDSAVYLCASSPAGGKADTQYFGPGTRLTVL.

This clone appeared once. The gene calls are TRBV29-1 and TRBJ1-2; no clear D gene. Trimming shortened V by 3 bases and J by 3 bases, and 8 bases separated the two germline ends. Germline V gene sequence: CDR1 SQVTM, CDR2 ANQGSEA. The CDR3 consists of 12 residues. This chain's CDR3 is CSVDDVDYGYTF. CDR3 bases: TGCAGCGTTGATGATGTGGACTATGGCTACACCTTC.